This entry is about one TCR beta chain. J gave up 8 bases and V 4 bases, and 10 bases lay outside the gene matches. The length of the CDR3 is 16 residues. CDR1 SGHNT and CDR2 YYREEE come from the germline V gene (reference sequence). The source of the sample is a study of blood T cell repertoires in COVID-19. Study in general: Collection of acute and convalescent COVID-19 samples took place in the United States, Italy and Spain. T cells, B-cell-depleted T cells, or PBMCs provided the cDNA or gDNA that served as material.

Per the study methods: How many nucleated cells were present was estimated from reference gene primer amplification. Using immunoSEQ multiplex PCR, the repertoire was profiled, and TCRdb retains in-frame clones only, with some absent. From that table come the V and J calls and clone size; the DNA was used to work out D and trimming. This table has about 260,000 clones, more than 75% appearing once. Sequencing was done on a sample of peripheral blood. The chain joins TRBV5-4 to TRBJ2-1; 12 positions agree with TRBD1. The origin of this receptor is a woman aged 40 to 50 who had recovered from COVID-19. CDR3: CASSHGGDRGRHEQFF. In nucleotides, the CDR3 is TGTGCCAGCAGCCACGGCGGGGACAGGGGGCGTCATGAGCAGTTCTTC.